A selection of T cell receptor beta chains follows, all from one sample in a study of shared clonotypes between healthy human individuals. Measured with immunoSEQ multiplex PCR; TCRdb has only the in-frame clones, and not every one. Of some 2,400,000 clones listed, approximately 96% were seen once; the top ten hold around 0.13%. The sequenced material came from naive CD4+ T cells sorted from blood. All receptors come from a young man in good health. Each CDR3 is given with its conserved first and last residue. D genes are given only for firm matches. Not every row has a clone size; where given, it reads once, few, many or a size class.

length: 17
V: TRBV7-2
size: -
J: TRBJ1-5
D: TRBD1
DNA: TGTGCCAGCAGCTTCACAGGGGGCGATGGCAGCAATCAGCCCCAGCATTTT
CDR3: CASSFTGGDGSNQPQHF

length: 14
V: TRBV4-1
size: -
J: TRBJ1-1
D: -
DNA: TGCGCCAGCAGCCAATTACTGAGTAACACTGAAGCTTTCTTT
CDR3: CASSQLLSNTEAFF

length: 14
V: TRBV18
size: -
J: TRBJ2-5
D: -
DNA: TGTGCCAGCTCACCCGCGGGACAGCGAGAGACCCAGTACTTC
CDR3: CASSPAGQRETQYF

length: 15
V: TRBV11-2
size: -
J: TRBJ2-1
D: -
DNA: TGTGCCAGCAGCCCCATTCCAAGCAGCGGGCATGAGCAGTTCTTC
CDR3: CASSPIPSSGHEQFF

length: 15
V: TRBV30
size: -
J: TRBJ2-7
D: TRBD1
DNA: TGTGCCTGGAGTGACCGGGACAGGGGGTCCTACGAGCAGTACTTC
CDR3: CAWSDRDRGSYEQYF

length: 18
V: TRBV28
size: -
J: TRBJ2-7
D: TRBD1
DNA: TGTGCCAGCAGTTCCCCGGGACAGGGGGCGCTGGGGTCCTACGAGCAGTACTTC
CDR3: CASSSPGQGALGSYEQYF

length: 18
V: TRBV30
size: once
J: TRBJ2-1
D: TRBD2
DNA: TGTGCTCAAGGCGGGCTAGCGGGTCCCAAGAACCCATACAATGAGCAGTTCTTC
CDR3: CAQGGLAGPKNPYNEQFF

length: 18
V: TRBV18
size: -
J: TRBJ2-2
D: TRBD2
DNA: TGTGCCAGCTCACCAGGACTAGCGGGGGGAACCTACACCGGGGAGCTGTTTTTT
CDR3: CASSPGLAGGTYTGELFF

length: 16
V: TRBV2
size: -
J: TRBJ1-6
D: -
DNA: TGTGCCAGCAGAGACTTAACACAGGGCTATAATTCACCCCTCCACTTT
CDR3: CASRDLTQGYNSPLHF

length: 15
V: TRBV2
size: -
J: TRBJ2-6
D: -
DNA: TGTGCCAGCAGTTTACAGGGCGCTGGGGCCAACGTCCTGACTTTC
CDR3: CASSLQGAGANVLTF

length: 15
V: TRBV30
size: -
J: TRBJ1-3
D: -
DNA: TGTGCCTGGAGTGGACAGACGATCTCTGGAAACACCATATATTTT
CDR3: CAWSGQTISGNTIYF

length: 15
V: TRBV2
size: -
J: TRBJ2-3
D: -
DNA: TGTGCCAGCAGGGGGGACACCGCTAGCACAGATACGCAGTATTTT
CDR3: CASRGDTASTDTQYF

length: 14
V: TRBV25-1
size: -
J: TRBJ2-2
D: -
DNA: TGTGCCAGCAGTGAAGATTGGGGTACCGGGGAGCTGTTTTTT
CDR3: CASSEDWGTGELFF

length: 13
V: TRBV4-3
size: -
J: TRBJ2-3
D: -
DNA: TGCGCCAGCAGCCAAGTAGCAGGGTATACGCAGTATTTT
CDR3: CASSQVAGYTQYF

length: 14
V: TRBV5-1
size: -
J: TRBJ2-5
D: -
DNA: TGCGCCAGCAGTCCGTCGGGTGGACAAGAGACCCAGTACTTC
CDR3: CASSPSGGQETQYF

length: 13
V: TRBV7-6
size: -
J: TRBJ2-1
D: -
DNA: TGTGCCAGCAGCCTACTAGGGGACAATGAGCAGTTCTTC
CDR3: CASSLLGDNEQFF

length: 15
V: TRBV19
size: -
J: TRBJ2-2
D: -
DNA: TGTGCCAGTAGTTTTGCAGGGGCGAACACCGGGGAGCTGTTTTTT
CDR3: CASSFAGANTGELFF

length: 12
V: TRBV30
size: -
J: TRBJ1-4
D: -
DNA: TGTGCCGGCAGGGGAACTAATGAAAAACTGTTTTTT
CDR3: CAGRGTNEKLFF

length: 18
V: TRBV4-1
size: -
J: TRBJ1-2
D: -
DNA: TGCGCCAGCAGCCAAGATCGGTCGGTGGGAGCCTTGGCCTATGGCTACACCTTC
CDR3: CASSQDRSVGALAYGYTF

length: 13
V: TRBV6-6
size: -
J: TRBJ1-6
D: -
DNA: TGTGCCAACGGGGAAGGCTATAATTCACCCCTCCACTTT
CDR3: CANGEGYNSPLHF

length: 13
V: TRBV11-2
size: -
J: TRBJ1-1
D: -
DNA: TGTGCCAGCAGCTTAGTCGAGAACACTGAAGCTTTCTTT
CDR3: CASSLVENTEAFF

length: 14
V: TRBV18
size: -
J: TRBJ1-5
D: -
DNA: TGTGCCAGCTCACCAAGTCCGGGCGACCAGCCCCAGCATTTT
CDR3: CASSPSPGDQPQHF

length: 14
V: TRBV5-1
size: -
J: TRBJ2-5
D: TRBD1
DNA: TGCGCCAGCATTGGACAGGGGCTAGGGGAGACCCAGTACTTC
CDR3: CASIGQGLGETQYF

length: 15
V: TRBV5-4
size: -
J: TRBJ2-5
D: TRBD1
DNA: TGTGCCAGCAGCCGGAACAGGGGGGAGAGGGAGACCCAGTACTTC
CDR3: CASSRNRGERETQYF

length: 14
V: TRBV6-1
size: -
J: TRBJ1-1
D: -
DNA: TGTGCCAGCAGTATCAGGGAAGTGGGCACTGAAGCTTTCTTT
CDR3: CASSIREVGTEAFF

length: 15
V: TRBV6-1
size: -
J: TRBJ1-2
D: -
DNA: TGTGCCAGCAGTGAAGAGAGGACAGCTAGCTATGGCTACACCTTC
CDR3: CASSEERTASYGYTF

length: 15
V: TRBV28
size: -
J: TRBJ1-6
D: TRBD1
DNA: TGTGCCAGCCGTCGTGGGGACAGAGATAATTCACCCCTCCACTTT
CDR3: CASRRGDRDNSPLHF

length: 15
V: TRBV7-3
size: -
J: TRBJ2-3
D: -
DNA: TGTGCCAGCAGCCGACAGAGAGGCGGCACAGATACGCAGTATTTT
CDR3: CASSRQRGGTDTQYF

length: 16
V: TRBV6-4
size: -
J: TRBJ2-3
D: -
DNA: TGTGCCAGCAGCCAGGGTGGAGGGTCTCACACAGATACGCAGTATTTT
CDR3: CASSQGGGSHTDTQYF

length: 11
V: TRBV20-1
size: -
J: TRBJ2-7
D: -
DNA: TGCAGTGCTAGCGACCCTGGGGAGCAGTACTTC
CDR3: CSASDPGEQYF

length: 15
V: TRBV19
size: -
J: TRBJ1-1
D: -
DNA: TGTGCCAGTAGTAGTATCGACAGCCGGAACACTGAAGCTTTCTTT
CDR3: CASSSIDSRNTEAFF

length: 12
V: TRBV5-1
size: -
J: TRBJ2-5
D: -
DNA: TGCGCCAGCAGCTTCACCCAAGAGACCCAGTACTTC
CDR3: CASSFTQETQYF

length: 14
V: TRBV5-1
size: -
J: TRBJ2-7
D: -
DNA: TGCGCCAGCAGAGGAATCCCAGGGTCCTACGAGCAGTACTTC
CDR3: CASRGIPGSYEQYF

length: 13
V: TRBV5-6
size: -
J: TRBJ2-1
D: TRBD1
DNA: TGTGCCAGCAGTCGACAGGGGCCCTATGAGCAGTTCTTC
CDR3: CASSRQGPYEQFF

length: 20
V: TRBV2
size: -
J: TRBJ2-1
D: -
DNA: TGTGCCAGCAGTGAAAGACCCTTACTACTAGCACCAGCACGGACAGATGAGCAGTTCTTC
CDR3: CASSERPLLLAPARTDEQFF

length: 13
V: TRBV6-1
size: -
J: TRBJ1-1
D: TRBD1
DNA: TGTGCCAGCAGGGACAGGGGTAACACTGAAGCTTTCTTT
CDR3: CASRDRGNTEAFF

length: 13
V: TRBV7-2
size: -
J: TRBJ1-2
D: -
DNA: TGTGCCAGCAGCCCCAGGGGACGAGATGGCTACACCTTC
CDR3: CASSPRGRDGYTF

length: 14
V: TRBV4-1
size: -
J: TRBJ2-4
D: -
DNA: TGCGCCAGCAGCCAAGACGGGCTGAAAAACATTCAGTACTTC
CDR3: CASSQDGLKNIQYF

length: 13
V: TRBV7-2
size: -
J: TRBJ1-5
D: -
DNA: TGTGCCAGCAGCCCTAGTAGGAATCAGCCCCAGCATTTT
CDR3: CASSPSRNQPQHF

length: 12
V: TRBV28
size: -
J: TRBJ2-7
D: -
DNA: TGTGCCAGCAGTCCAGGGTTCTCTGAGCAGTACTTC
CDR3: CASSPGFSEQYF

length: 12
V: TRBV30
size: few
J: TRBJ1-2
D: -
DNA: TGTGCCTGGAGTGGGGGGGCGGATGGCTACACCTTC
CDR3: CAWSGGADGYTF

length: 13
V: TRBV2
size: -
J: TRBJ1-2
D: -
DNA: TGTGCCAGCAGTGACAGGACGAACTATGGCTACACCTTC
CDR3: CASSDRTNYGYTF

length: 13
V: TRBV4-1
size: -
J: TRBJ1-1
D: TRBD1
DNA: TGCGCCAGCCAGGGGGACGGAAACACTGAAGCTTTCTTT
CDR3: CASQGDGNTEAFF

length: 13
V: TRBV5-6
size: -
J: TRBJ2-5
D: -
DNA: TGTGCCAGCAGCTCGTTACCAGGGGAGACCCAGTACTTC
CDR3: CASSSLPGETQYF

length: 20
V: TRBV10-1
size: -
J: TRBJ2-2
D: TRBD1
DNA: TGCGCCAGCAGTGAGAGTAGACAGGGTAAAATTTTGCGGAACACCGGGGAGCTGTTTTTT
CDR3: CASSESRQGKILRNTGELFF

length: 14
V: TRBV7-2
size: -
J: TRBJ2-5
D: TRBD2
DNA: TGTGCCAGCAGGCGTAGCGGGAAACAAGAGACCCAGTACTTC
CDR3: CASRRSGKQETQYF

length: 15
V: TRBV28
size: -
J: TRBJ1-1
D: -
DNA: TGTGCCAGCAGTTTTTTCGGGGAAACGGGCACTGAAGCTTTCTTT
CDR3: CASSFFGETGTEAFF

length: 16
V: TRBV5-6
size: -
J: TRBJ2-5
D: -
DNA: TGTGCCAGCACCCCCTACAGGAGGGAAGGACAAGAGACCCAGTACTTC
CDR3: CASTPYRREGQETQYF

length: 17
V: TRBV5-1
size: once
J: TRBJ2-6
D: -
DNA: TGCGCCAGCAGCTTGGAAGGTGGGAGCTCTGGGGCCAACGTCCTGACTTTC
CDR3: CASSLEGGSSGANVLTF

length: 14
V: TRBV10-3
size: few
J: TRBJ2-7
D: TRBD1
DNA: TGTGCCATCAGAACCGGGACAGGGGGCTACGAGCAGTACTTC
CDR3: CAIRTGTGGYEQYF

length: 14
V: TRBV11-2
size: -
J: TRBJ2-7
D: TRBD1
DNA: TGTGCCAGCAGCCCGGGACAGGGGATCTACGAGCAGTACTTC
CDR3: CASSPGQGIYEQYF

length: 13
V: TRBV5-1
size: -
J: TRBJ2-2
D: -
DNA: TGCGCCAGCAGCTTGGATCGTCCCGGGGAGCTGTTTTTT
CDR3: CASSLDRPGELFF

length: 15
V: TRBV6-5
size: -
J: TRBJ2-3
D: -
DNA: TGTGCCAGCAGTCACCTGTCGAGTAGCACAGATACGCAGTATTTT
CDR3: CASSHLSSSTDTQYF

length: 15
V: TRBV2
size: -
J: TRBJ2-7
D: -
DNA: TGTGCCAGCAGAGGCGTGGGGAAGGTCACCTACGAGCAGTACTTC
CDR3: CASRGVGKVTYEQYF

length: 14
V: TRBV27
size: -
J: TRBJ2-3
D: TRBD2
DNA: TGTGCCAGCAGTTCGGGACTAATGGGTTATACGCAGTATTTT
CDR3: CASSSGLMGYTQYF